This TCR beta chain appears in the sequencing data of a study of T cell changes during pregnancy in multiple sclerosis. The method was immunoSEQ multiplex PCR; TCRdb's version includes in-frame clones alone and lacks a portion of them. The sample lists around 43,000 clones, 85% to 95% occurring once. Germline loops: CDR1 ENHRY, CDR2 SYGVKD. The CDR3 is 13 residues long. Trimming removed 9 bases from V and 1 base from J, with 7 bases in between. V usage is TRBV10-3 and J usage is TRBJ2-6; no firm D call. Sequenced here: CD8+ T cells from peripheral blood mononuclear cells, sampled after pregnancy. The sequence was collected from a female donor with multiple sclerosis, enrolled in a pregnancy study. The CDR3 loop reads CAIFLSGANVLTF. DNA for the CDR3: TGTGCCATTTTCCTTTCTGGGGCCAACGTCCTGACTTTC.